This T cell receptor beta chain was observed in a study of CD8+ T cells in alopecia areata. Whole-study context: The study gave treated patients oral tofacitinib at 5 to 10 mg twice daily.

Obtained from alopecia areata patients were lesional scalp punch biopsies along with peripheral blood. Study findings and constraints: Higher clonality than in normal scalp was seen in lesional scalp, especially alopecia totalis/universalis. Shared TCR sequences were less clear between patients than in mice, possibly partly from HLA diversity.

As concerns this clone: The antigen remains undetermined.

With V trimmed by 2 bases and J by 3 bases, 9 bases remained unmatched. Germline V gene sequence: CDR1 LNHNV, CDR2 YYDKDF (reference sequence). CDR3 size: 17 residues. Extracted RNA was reverse transcribed, and the resulting cDNA served as sequencing template. Profiling relied on immunoSEQ multiplex PCR, and the TCRdb table lists in-frame clones only, not all of them. The data show 110,000 or so clones, around two fifths seen once. V usage is TRBV15 and J usage is TRBJ2-1, with 8 bases matching TRBD2. The clonotype was recovered from a human donor with alopecia areata. Sequenced sample: CD4+ T cells sorted from blood. CDR3 residues: CATSRKLAALDYNEQFF. The CDR3 coding sequence is TGTGCCACCAGCAGAAAACTAGCGGCCCTCGACTACAATGAGCAGTTCTTC.